Many counts were recorded for the clone carrying this TCR beta chain. Antigen specificity is unknown. They built TCR cDNA with 5'RACE template switching, a step that put in a universal primer site and UMIs. Each CDR3 protein gets one entry after TCRdb re-called the 5' RACE reads with MiXCR. This sample yields more than 110,000 distinct CDR3 sequences, of which about 7% are seen a single time; more than 0.6% belongs to the top ten. The sample originates from a study of T cells after yellow fever vaccination. As for the study in general: Preparation used SMART-Seq v4 Ultra Low Input for the low-cell-number fractions. General study findings and limits: Weaker, the secondary response peaked sooner, at day 5 versus 15. Primary-vaccination clones mostly resurfaced post-booster (96% CD4, approximately 87% CD8).

V was trimmed by 0 bases and J by 0 bases, leaving 3 bases between them. CDR1 is SGHRS, CDR2 YFSETQ, per germline. The CDR3 runs to 14 residues. The source was CD4+ T cells sorted from PBMCs, collected 10 days after the yellow fever booster vaccination. The V call is TRBV5-1, the J call TRBJ2-2; D is unresolved. This clonotype was sampled from a man aged 25-40 years who received the YFV17D yellow fever vaccine. The CDR3 region is CASSLDANTGELFF. Here the CDR3 DNA reads TGCGCCAGCAGCTTGGACGCGAACACCGGGGAGCTGTTTTTT.